This TCR beta chain is from a study of T cell changes during pregnancy in multiple sclerosis. The V gene's germline CDR1 is SQVTM and CDR2 ANQGSEA. This CDR3 contains 15 residues. V was clipped by 0 bases and J by 3 bases, with 15 bases between them. Only in-frame clones appear in the TCRdb table, and some are missing; sequencing was by immunoSEQ multiplex PCR. The sample gives tens of thousands of clones, just over 90% of which show up once; roughly an eighth is in the top ten. This clone was counted a few times. The chain carries TRBV29-1 and TRBJ2-7; perhaps TRBD2 as D (6 bases). Here the sequenced sample was CD8+ T cells from peripheral blood mononuclear cells, taken in the first trimester of pregnancy. The TCR comes from a female donor with multiple sclerosis, enrolled in a pregnancy study. The CDR3 sequence: CSVEEEGAENYEQYF. In DNA, the CDR3 is TGCAGCGTTGAAGAGGAGGGAGCGGAGAACTACGAGCAGTACTTC.